This T cell receptor beta chain was obtained from a study of blood T cell repertoires in COVID-19 (dated by TCRdb to about 2020). Regarding the complete study: The collaborator samples originated in the United States, Italy and Spain and spanned the acute and convalescent phases of COVID-19. Samples came from the ongoing ImmuneRACE study (first 160 participants) plus 1,254 subjects from 6 global collaborators. A de-identified subject ID, COVID-19 status, age in years and sex were almost always included in the sample metadata. The prospective study material was composed of cDNA or gDNA derived from T cells, B-cell-depleted T cells, or PBMCs. The dataset comprised deeply sampled blood TCRbeta repertoires from subjects exposed to, actively infected with, or recovered from COVID-19. HLA class I and class II types, where available, came from metadata supplied by the sample provider rather than from assay-based typing. The repertoires were released in a freely available public database intended as a resource for research on the immune response to SARS-CoV-2.

Summary of the overall study and its limitations: Clinical and demographic metadata were provided uncurated, with the amount varying by source and participant.

Each collaborating institution followed its own protocols to collect whole blood in K2EDTA tubes. For TCRbeta analysis, collaborators shipped samples in one of three forms: frozen whole blood, isolated PBMCs, or DNA extracted from either of those sample types. Turning to this clone: Its antigen specificity is not known. Nothing much larger sits one base from this clone, and base qualities are not available.

The germline V gene supplies CDR1 MNHEY and CDR2 SVGAGI. Trimming removed 11 bases from V and 3 bases from J, leaving 7 bases between the germline ends. Including the terminal cysteine and phenylalanine, the CDR3 comprises 10 residues. The sequence is cut down to CDR3 DNA, 30 bases in frame from base 1. TCRbeta CDR3 regions were amplified from genomic DNA using the immunoSEQ Assay, a bias-controlled multiplex PCR. Under the source paper's analysis protocol: Within the assay, amplification of reference gene primers was used to estimate how many nucleated cells each sample contained. Sequence reads were collapsed and filtered to measure the absolute abundance of every unique TCRbeta CDR3 rearrangement. For each sample, productive Simpson clonality was calculated as the square root of Simpson's diversity index across productive rearrangements. TCRdb limited this immuneACCESS table to in-frame rearrangements with V and J called. A share of clones is missing; checked studies link under half to unresolved V genes, and the rest is unexplained. V and J calls and clone size follow that table, whereas D and trimming were derived from the DNA. The sample table lists around 150,000 clones, 81% of them with a count of one. Clones ranked in the top ten supply over 7.5% of the sample.

Sequenced: peripheral blood. This chain is built from TRBV6-5 and TRBJ1-1; the best D guess is TRBD1, with 5 bases matching. The receptor was derived from a woman aged 55-69 years with active or convalescent COVID-19. CDR3 sequence: CASGDTEAFF. DNA sequence: TGTGCCTCGGGGGACACTGAAGCTTTCTTT.